This entry is about one T cell receptor beta chain. The CDR3 is 16 residues long. The V gene's germline CDR1 is MNHEY and CDR2 SMNVEV (reference sequence). With V trimmed by 5 bases and J by 0 bases, 7 bases remained unmatched. This record belongs to a study of T cell repertoires in cytomegalovirus infection. One entry per CDR3 protein results from TCRdb running MiXCR on the reads. The sample includes roughly 760,000 distinct CDR3 sequences, 35% of them seen just once. The rearrangement links TRBV27 to TRBJ2-1, with TRBD1 identical over 7 bases. The sample was PBMCs. This sequence originates from a human donor in good health (CMV status not recorded). Some clones in this sample may be carry-over from other donors' samples. The CDR3 DNA sequence: TGTGCCAGCAGTCCCTTGGGGACAGTCTCCTACAATGAGCAGTTCTTC. Translation gives CASSPLGTVSYNEQFF.